Sequencing of this T cell receptor beta chain was carried out in a study of blood T cell repertoires in COVID-19. Study-level information: Researchers got acute and convalescent COVID-19 samples from the United States, Italy and Spain. Nucleic acid was either cDNA or gDNA, and it came from T cells, B-cell-depleted T cells, or PBMCs.

This clone was seen more than once but under ten times. This table comes from immunoSEQ multiplex PCR, and its TCRdb copy is limited to in-frame clones, with some not included. The repertoire has 130,000 to 150,000 clones, roughly 84% of them found once; the top ten carry more than 2%. This receptor was obtained from a human donor with acute or convalescent COVID-19. The donor label of this sample is uncertain. The specimen sequenced was peripheral blood.

The CDR3 loop reads CASTTRGTGYTF. The CDR3, as DNA: TGTGCCAGCACCACTCGGGGAACGGGCTACACCTTC. The V gene is TRBV27, the J gene TRBJ1-2; D is unclear. Germline values: CDR1 MNHEY, CDR2 SMNVEV (reference sequence). Trimming took off 7 bases at V and 8 bases at J, with 14 bases between the two ends. This CDR3 has 12 amino acids.